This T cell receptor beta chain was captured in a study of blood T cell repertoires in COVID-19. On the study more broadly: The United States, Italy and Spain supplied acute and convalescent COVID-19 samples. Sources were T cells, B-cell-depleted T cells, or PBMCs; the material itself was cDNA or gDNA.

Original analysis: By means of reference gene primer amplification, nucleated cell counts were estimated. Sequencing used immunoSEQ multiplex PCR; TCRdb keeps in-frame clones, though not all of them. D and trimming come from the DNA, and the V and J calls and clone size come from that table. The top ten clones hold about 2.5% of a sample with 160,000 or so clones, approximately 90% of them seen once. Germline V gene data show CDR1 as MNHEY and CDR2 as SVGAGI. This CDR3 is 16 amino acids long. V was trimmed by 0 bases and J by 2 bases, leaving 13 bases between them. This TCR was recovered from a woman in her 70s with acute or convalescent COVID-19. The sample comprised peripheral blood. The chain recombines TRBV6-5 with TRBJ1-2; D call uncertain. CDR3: CASSYSGAGLNYGYTF. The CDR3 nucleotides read TGTGCCAGCAGTTACTCGGGAGCAGGACTCAACTATGGCTACACCTTC.